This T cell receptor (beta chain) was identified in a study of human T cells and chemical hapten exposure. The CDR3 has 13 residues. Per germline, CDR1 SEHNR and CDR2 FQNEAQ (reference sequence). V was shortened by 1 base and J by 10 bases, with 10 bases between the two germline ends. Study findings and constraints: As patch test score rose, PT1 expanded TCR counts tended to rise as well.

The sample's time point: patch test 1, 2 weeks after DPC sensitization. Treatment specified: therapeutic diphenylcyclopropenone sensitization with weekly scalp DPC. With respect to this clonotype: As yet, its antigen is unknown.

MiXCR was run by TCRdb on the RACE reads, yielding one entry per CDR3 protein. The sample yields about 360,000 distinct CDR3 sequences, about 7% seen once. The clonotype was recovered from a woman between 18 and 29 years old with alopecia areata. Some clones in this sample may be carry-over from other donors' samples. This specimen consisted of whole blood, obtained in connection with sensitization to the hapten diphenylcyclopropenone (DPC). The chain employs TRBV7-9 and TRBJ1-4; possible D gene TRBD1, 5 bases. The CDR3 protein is CASSLGLTAKLFF. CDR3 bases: TGTGCCAGCAGCTTAGGATTGACAGCAAAACTGTTTTTT. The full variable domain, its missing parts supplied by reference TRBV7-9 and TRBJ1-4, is DTGVSQNPRHKITKRGQNVTFRCDPISEHNRLYWYRQTLGQGPEFLTYFQNEAQLEKSRLLSDRFSAERPKGSFSTLEIQRTEQGDSAMYLCASSLGLTAKLFFGSGTQLSVL.